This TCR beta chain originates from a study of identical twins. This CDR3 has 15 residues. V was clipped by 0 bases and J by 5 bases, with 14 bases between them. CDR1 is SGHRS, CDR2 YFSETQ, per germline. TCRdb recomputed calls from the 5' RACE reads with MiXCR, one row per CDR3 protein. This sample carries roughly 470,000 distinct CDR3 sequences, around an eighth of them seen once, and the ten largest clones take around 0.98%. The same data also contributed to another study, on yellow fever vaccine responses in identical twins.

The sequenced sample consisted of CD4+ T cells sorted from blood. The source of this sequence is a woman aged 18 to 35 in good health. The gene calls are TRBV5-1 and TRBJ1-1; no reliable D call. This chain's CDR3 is CASSLGSVAVTEAFF. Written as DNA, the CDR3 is TGCGCCAGCAGCTTGGGGAGTGTAGCGGTAACTGAAGCTTTCTTT.